This entry concerns a single T cell receptor beta chain. This record belongs to a study of shared clonotypes between healthy human individuals. In germline, CDR1 is SGHNT, CDR2 YYREEE (reference sequence). This CDR3 region has 14 residues. After removal of 4 bases from V and 8 bases from J, the junction contained 5 bases not matched to a gene. DNA at approximately 200 ng, roughly 30,000 T cell genomes, went into sorted-subset replicate PCRs. Profiling relied on immunoSEQ multiplex PCR, and the TCRdb table lists in-frame clones only, not all of them. The profile shows about 2.5 million clones, approximately 90% of them singletons.

The chain recombines TRBV5-4 with TRBJ2-1, with TRBD1 matching over 11 bases. The TCR originated in a man aged 18 to 30 in good health. Some clones in this sample may be carry-over from other donors' samples. The sample comprised naive CD4+ T cells from PBMCs. Indicated subset: CD45RA+ positively selected. In DNA, the CDR3 is TGTGCCAGCAGCAGGACAGGGGGCGGGGATGAGCAGTTCTTC. Translating it yields CASSRTGGGDEQFF.